This T cell receptor beta chain is drawn from a study of cytomegalovirus exposure and HLA in healthy donors. Findings of the study overall: Some TCR beta chains (164 of them) were listed as cytomegalovirus-associated.

In this sample, this clone turned up a few times. Its antigen is undetermined. The study ran its PCR with 60 Vbeta and 13 Jbeta primers. Sequenced by immunoSEQ multiplex PCR; TCRdb stores in-frame clones only, minus some. The sample lists 150,000 or so clones, around 67% occurring once. The TCR originated in a woman aged 18 to 35 in good health and CMV-seronegative. Sequencing was done on a sample of PBMCs.

The CDR3 is CASRATGQGSEAFF. As DNA, the CDR3 is TGTGCCAGCAGGGCTACAGGACAGGGGTCTGAAGCTTTCTTT. The rearrangement uses TRBV6-1 and TRBJ1-1; 9 bases agree with TRBD1. Germline CDR1 is MNHNS and CDR2 is SASEGT. This CDR3 is 14 amino acids long. The J segment lost 6 bases and the V segment lost 6 bases, leaving 8 bases of the junction unmatched.